The following is a T cell receptor beta chain sequence with its context. Here immunoSEQ multiplex PCR was the method, and the copy in TCRdb shows in-frame clones only, minus some. The table includes 60,000 to 90,000 clones, more than 85% detected once. The data are from a study of T cell changes during pregnancy in multiple sclerosis. The sequence was collected from a female donor in good health, enrolled as a control in a pregnancy study. The sample here was peripheral blood, taken after pregnancy.

The CDR3 protein is CASSFRDRVLDYGYTF. In DNA form, the CDR3 reads TGTGCCAGCAGCTTCCGGGACAGGGTTCTTGACTATGGCTACACCTTC. The chain couples TRBV12-1 to TRBJ1-2; whether TRBD1, the table's D call, matches the DNA was not checked. TRBV12-1 is designated a pseudogene. The CDR3 has 16 residues.